The source of this T cell receptor beta chain is a study of T cells in women clearing cervical HPV infection. About the research overall: Women with histologically confirmed HPV16-related CIN3 or worse, 2 with invasive cancer, served as cases. Findings and limits, study-wide: Controls had more TRBV6-7 (approximately 0.16%) than cases (about 0.11%).

This CDR3 region has 15 residues. Germline CDR1 and CDR2: MNHEY and SVGEGT. V was shortened by 7 bases and J by 4 bases, with 19 bases between the two germline ends. Produced via immunoSEQ multiplex PCR; TCRdb's table is partial and in-frame only. The table for this sample gives over 15,000 clones. Points on this clone: Its antigen remains unknown. The missing CDR3 end, 3 residues past where the read stops, is filled in from the germline J gene.

The chain is built from TRBV6-2 or TRBV6-3 and TRBJ1-1; tentatively, D is TRBD1 (5 bases). Sequencing input: blood buffy coat. The source is a woman between 18 and 70 years old with a cervical HPV16 infection that either progressed to CIN3+ or cleared (not recorded which). The covered CDR3 bases are TGTGCCAGCACCGAAACACGGCAGGGAGGCACTGAA. As protein: CASTETRQGGTE. The whole CDR3 reads CASTETRQGGTEAFF.